Shown below are 16 T cell receptor beta chains from a single sample sequenced in a study of cytomegalovirus exposure and HLA in healthy donors. The PCR had 60 Vbeta and 13 Jbeta primers. Sequencing was performed with immunoSEQ multiplex PCR; in TCRdb, only in-frame clones are kept and a portion is missing. Here the sample spans some 44,000 clones, 45% to 65% being singletons. Sequencing input: PBMCs. The receptors derive from a human donor in good health.

The chain recombines TRBV5-8 with TRBJ2-3, with 8 bases that match TRBD1. The V and J ends lost 1 base and 4 bases, in that order; junction bases with no gene match: 5. Germline assignment: CDR1 SGHTS and CDR2 YDEGEE. This CDR3 is built from 15 residues. The CDR3 reads CASSLRQGWADTQYF. CDR3 nucleotides: TGTGCCAGCAGCTTGAGACAGGGGTGGGCAGATACGCAGTATTTT.

This clone has more than one count but fewer than ten. The chain joins TRBV18 to TRBJ1-4, with a weak D call TRBD1 (6 bases). Germline loops: CDR1 KGHSH, CDR2 LQKENI. This CDR3 comprises 16 residues. Trimming removed 0 bases at V and 5 bases at J, with 13 bases between. CDR3 in amino acids: CASSPPPGTRNEKLFF. DNA of the CDR3: TGTGCCAGCTCACCACCGCCAGGGACAAGAAATGAAAAACTGTTTTTT.

V is TRBV4-2 and J is TRBJ1-1; D perhaps matches TRBD1 (6 bases). The length of the CDR3 is 16 residues. Trimming shortened V by 0 bases and J by 4 bases, and 15 bases separated the two germline ends. Germline assignment: CDR1 LGHNA and CDR2 YNFKEQ. The CDR3 reads CASSQDRVLRGTEAFF. Written as DNA, the CDR3 is TGTGCCAGCAGCCAAGATCGGGTCCTCAGGGGCACTGAAGCTTTCTTT.

This clone occurred once. This chain links TRBV6-6 with TRBJ2-5; 7 nucleotides match TRBD2. The CDR3 runs to 16 residues. The germline CDR1 and CDR2 sequences are MNHNY and SVGAGI (reference sequence). J was trimmed by 1 base and V by 6 bases; bases with no gene match: 11. The CDR3 loop reads CASSIGTGGFQETQYF. For the CDR3, the DNA is TGTGCCAGCAGCATAGGGACGGGGGGATTCCAAGAGACCCAGTACTTC.

The chain recombines TRBV18 with TRBJ2-5; D not certain. Looked up from germline, CDR1 is KGHSH and CDR2 is LQKENI. The V end was cut by 0 bases, the J end by 2 bases, with 4 bases between. The CDR3 has 13 amino acids. Here the CDR3 DNA reads TGTGCCAGCTCACCACCTGAGCAAGAGACCCAGTACTTC. Translated: CASSPPEQETQYF.

The chain is built from TRBV5-3 and TRBJ1-1; TRBD1 aligns across 8 bases. TRBV5-3 is an open reading frame, and its role is uncertain. With 4 bases clipped from V and 1 base from J, the junction kept 6 bases outside the gene matches. The CDR3 totals 15 residues. The CDR3 is CARSQPDRGNTEAFF. The CDR3 DNA reads as TGTGCCAGAAGCCAACCCGACAGGGGGAACACTGAAGCTTTCTTT.

The rearrangement links TRBV9 to TRBJ2-7; 10 nucleotides agree with TRBD1. V shed 4 bases and J 4 bases; nucleotides not matched to a gene: 11. Germline CDR1 is SGDLS and CDR2 is YYNGEE. The CDR3 spans 16 residues. The CDR3 region is CASSPSPDRGNYEQYF. As DNA, the CDR3 is TGTGCCAGCAGCCCTTCCCCGGACAGGGGGAATTACGAGCAGTACTTC.

The V and J genes are TRBV4-1 and TRBJ2-7; 8 bases align to TRBD2. Germline V CDR1 and CDR2: MGHRA, YSYEKL. The CDR3 has 17 residues. V lost 0 bases, J lost 1 base, and 8 bases stayed unmatched. The CDR3 DNA reads TGCGCCAGCAGCCAAGATCTTGGTAGCGGGAAGTCCTACGAGCAGTACTTC. It codes for CASSQDLGSGKSYEQYF.

In DNA form, the CDR3 reads TGTGCCAGCAGTCCGCCGGACAGGGGGCAACAGCCCCAGCATTTT. Translating gives CASSPPDRGQQPQHF. V is TRBV28 and J is TRBJ1-5; TRBD1 matches at 11 bases. Germline V gene data show CDR1 as MDHEN and CDR2 as SYDVKM. The CDR3 consists of 15 residues. The trim removed 5 bases at V and 7 bases at J, leaving 7 bases unmatched. The full variable domain, completed using reference TRBV28 and TRBJ1-5, is DVKVTQSSRYLVKRTGEKVFLECVQDMDHENMFWYRQDPGLGLRLIYFSYDVKMKEKGDIPEGYSVSREKKERFSLILESASTNQTSMYLCASSPPDRGQQPQHFGDGTRLSIL.

V and J are TRBV7-2 and TRBJ2-1; 9 bases align to TRBD2. The V and J ends lost 2 bases and 7 bases, in that order; junction bases with no gene match: 9. CDR3 length: 16 residues. Germline V gives CDR1 SGHTA, CDR2 FQGNSA. The CDR3 loop reads CASSLPGLAGKNEQFF. The CDR3 DNA reads as TGTGCCAGCAGCTTACCTGGTCTAGCGGGAAAGAATGAGCAGTTCTTC.

This clone has a handful of counts. This chain uses TRBV7-3 with TRBJ2-3; D not certain. Germline V CDR1 and CDR2: SGHTA, FQGTGA. The CDR3 extends over 15 amino acids. The germline V and J ends were trimmed by 5 bases and 0 bases, with 12 bases remaining between them. The CDR3 spells CASSRSASSTDTQYF. The CDR3 DNA sequence: TGTGCCAGCAGCCGAAGCGCCTCTAGCACAGATACGCAGTATTTT.

CDR3 sequence (DNA): TGTGCCAGCAGCAAGGGACTAGCGGGAGTAGTAGAGCAGTTCTTC. Translation: CASSKGLAGVVEQFF. V usage is TRBV5-4 and J usage is TRBJ2-1; TRBD2 matches at 14 bases. V trimming: 4 bases; J trimming: 10 bases; junction bases outside the gene matches: 7. Germline V CDR1 and CDR2: SGHNT, YYREEE (reference sequence). The CDR3 runs to 15 residues.

The genes are TRBV30 and TRBJ1-2; no firm D call. Germline CDR1 is GTSNPN and CDR2 is SVGIG (reference sequence). V gave up 0 bases and J gave up 8 bases, with 16 bases separating them. The CDR3 totals 14 residues. The CDR3 sequence: CAWSVLSPAEGYTF. CDR3 DNA sequence: TGTGCCTGGAGTGTACTGTCCCCGGCGGAAGGCTACACCTTC.

The chain combines TRBV28 with TRBJ2-7; possibly TRBD2 for D (6 bases). The length of the CDR3 is 14 residues. Germline CDR1 is MDHEN and CDR2 is SYDVKM. V lost 4 bases to trimming and J lost 5 bases, with 15 bases between them. CDR3 sequence reads: CASSWAGRYDEQYF. The CDR3 DNA reads TGTGCCAGCAGTTGGGCAGGGAGGTACGACGAGCAGTACTTC.

The table lists this clone with a count of one. The V and J genes are TRBV4-3 and TRBJ2-1; TRBD2 matches 9 bases. The CDR3 runs 17 residues. Germline V gene lookup returns CDR1 LGHNA and CDR2 YSLEER. Trimming at V came to 4 bases and at J to 10 bases, leaving 17 bases not matched to a gene. The CDR3, as DNA: TGCGCCAGCAGCCGCGAATGGACCGGCGGGAGGGCCGCGGAGCAGTTCTTC. This translates into CASSREWTGGRAAEQFF.

The chain carries TRBV18 and TRBJ1-1; 8 bases align to TRBD1. CDR1 KGHSH and CDR2 LQKENI come from the germline V gene. J was trimmed by 0 bases and V by 5 bases; bases with no gene match: 5. The CDR3 loop spans 15 amino acids. The CDR3 loop reads CASSTGQGMNTEAFF. The CDR3 coding sequence is TGTGCCAGCTCAACCGGACAGGGTATGAACACTGAAGCTTTCTTT.